The 8 T cell receptor beta chains reported below all come from one sample, sequenced in a study of blood T cell repertoires in COVID-19. Repertoires were generated with immunoSEQ multiplex PCR, while TCRdb's copy carries only in-frame clones and drops some. In the table there are approximately 59,000 clones, about four fifths of which are singletons. The sequenced sample consisted of peripheral blood. The source is a woman aged 80 or older with acute or convalescent COVID-19.

The chain joins TRBV6-5 to TRBJ2-2; D remains unclear. This CDR3 spans 13 amino acids. Germline V lookup: CDR1 MNHEY, CDR2 SVGAGI. V was pared by 5 bases and J by 2 bases, with 6 bases between. CDR3 in amino acids: CASSQTNTGELFF. The CDR3 DNA reads TGTGCCAGCAGTCAAACTAACACCGGGGAGCTGTTTTTT.

V and J are TRBV6-5 and TRBJ1-2; D may be TRBD1 (6 bases). The germline V gene has CDR1 MNHEY and CDR2 SVGAGI. V gave up 6 bases and J gave up 4 bases, with 12 bases separating them. This CDR3 has 13 amino acids. The CDR3 DNA sequence: TGTGCCAGCAGAACCCCAGGGGCCTATGGCTACACCTTC. Translated, it gives CASRTPGAYGYTF.

This clone came up a few times. The chain recombines TRBV11-2 with TRBJ1-2; the D gene is possibly TRBD1 (5 bases). Germline loops: CDR1 SGHAT, CDR2 FQNNGV. The CDR3 is 14 amino acids. Between the trimmed V and J ends, which lost 5 bases and 4 bases, there was a span of 14 bases. The CDR3 bases are TGTGCCAGCAGCCCCCCCCAGGGTTCCTATGGCTACACCTTC. It yields the protein CASSPPQGSYGYTF.

V usage is TRBV6-2 or TRBV6-3 and J usage is TRBJ2-2; no firm D call. V was clipped by 3 bases and J by 7 bases, with 9 bases between them. Germline CDR1 and CDR2: MNHEY and SVGEGT. The CDR3 totals 13 residues. The CDR3, as DNA: TGTGCCAGCAGTTATAGTCTTGGCGGGGAGCTGTTTTTT. Translation gives CASSYSLGGELFF.

This clone was found a few times. The gene calls are TRBV28 and TRBJ1-3, with TRBD1 as a possible D gene (5 bases). The CDR3 sequence is 15 residues long. Germline V CDR1 and CDR2: MDHEN, SYDVKM. The V gene lost 11 bases and the J gene lost 0 bases, with 17 bases spanning the gap. This CDR3 reads CAGRAGTSSGNTIYF. The CDR3 DNA is TGTGCCGGTCGAGCAGGGACTTCCTCTGGAAACACCATATATTTT.

The V call is TRBV5-4, the J call TRBJ2-7, with 10 bases fitting TRBD2. The trim removed 1 base at V and 6 bases at J, leaving 4 bases unmatched. The CDR3 spans 14 residues. Germline CDR1 SGHNT, CDR2 YYREEE (reference sequence). The CDR3 protein is CASSLRAGGVEQYF. In nucleotides, the CDR3 is TGTGCCAGCAGCTTGAGAGCGGGAGGGGTCGAGCAGTACTTC.

The CDR3 reads CASSTPVGYEQYF. The DNA of the CDR3 is TGTGCCAGCAGTACCCCGGTCGGGTACGAGCAGTACTTC. This sequence joins TRBV28 and TRBJ2-7; D gene ambiguous. Trimming left V 5 bases short and J 4 bases short, with 12 bases between. The germline V gene has CDR1 MDHEN and CDR2 SYDVKM. CDR3 length equals 13 residues.

This chain uses TRBV5-1 with TRBJ1-2; TRBD1 is a possible D gene (6 bases). The CDR3 covers 14 residues. V lost 2 bases and J lost 4, with 12 bases in between. The germline CDR1 and CDR2 sequences are SGHRS and YFSETQ. This CDR3 reads CASSFRGGLYGYTF. The CDR3 DNA is TGCGCCAGCAGCTTTAGGGGGGGCCTCTATGGCTACACCTTC.